This TCR beta chain comes out of a study of blood T cell repertoires in COVID-19. Method: immunoSEQ multiplex PCR; TCRdb's copy keeps in-frame clones and lacks some. The table shows fewer than 120,000 clones, with 65% to 80% occurring only once. This clone showed up just a few times. One junction end disagrees with the germline gene, perhaps due to a read error. There are 16 residues in the CDR3. Germline CDR1 is SEHNR and CDR2 is FQNEAQ (reference sequence). The rearrangement links TRBV7-9 to TRBJ2-3; 9 nucleotides line up with TRBD1. This clonotype was obtained from a woman aged 55 to 70 with acute or convalescent COVID-19. The sequenced sample consisted of peripheral blood. CDR3 sequence reads: CASNLKQGAWADTQYF. CDR3 DNA: TGTGCCAGCAACTTAAAACAGGGGGCTTGGGCAGATACGCAGTATTTT.